This TCR beta chain was documented in a study of blood T cells in healthy people across ages. General study results and limits: In long-lived donors, naive CD4+ cell counts and diversity exceeded those of aged donors. CMV status of donors was not determined, possibly confounding expanded clonotype changes.

The V segment lost 4 bases and the J segment 3 bases; nucleotides outside the gene matches: 6. Per germline, CDR1 SEHNR and CDR2 FQNEAQ (reference sequence). The CDR3 has 15 amino acids. The second PCR ran about 7 to 12 cycles with a sample-barcoded 5' primer and J-beta primers. TCRdb re-analysed the 5' RACE reads in MiXCR, keeping a single row per CDR3 protein. The data contain about 810,000 distinct CDR3 sequences, roughly 34% of them singletons. Caucasian, healthy and from Russia, the donors were aged between about 6 and 90. Of note for this clonotype: Its antigen is undetermined.

The TCR was taken from a man aged 18 to 29 in good health. The chain links TRBV7-9 to TRBJ1-1; 9 nucleotides align to TRBD1. The sample was blood. The CDR3 loop is CASSSTGGSDTEAFF. The CDR3 DNA reads as TGTGCCAGCAGCTCTACAGGGGGCTCGGACACTGAAGCTTTCTTT.